The rows below give T cell receptor beta chains drawn from one sample of a study of neurological immune-mediated disorders. One entry per CDR3 protein, called by TCRdb with MiXCR from the 5' RACE reads. This table holds tens of thousands of distinct CDR3 sequences, about 15% found once. The sequencing sample was made of CD4+ T cells from blood. The source of these receptors is a woman between 55 and 75 years old with HTLV-1-associated myelopathy (HAM/TSP). The CDR3 runs from the conserved cysteine through the conserved F or W. A D gene is named only where the DNA matches it firmly.

CVSRGSGGSSGELFF TRBJ2-2 TRBV12-3/TRBV12-4 TRBD2
CASSLMSSGNTIYF TRBJ1-3 TRBV6-5 .
CASSYEGGLAIYNEQFF TRBJ2-1 TRBV6-2/TRBV6-3 TRBD2
CSAREWGSSYEQYF TRBJ2-7 TRBV20-1 .
CASSLARAGDTGELFF TRBJ2-2 TRBV7-2 .
CASSPSGGASEQFF TRBJ2-1 TRBV7-7 TRBD2
CASSPPVGLGNTEAFF TRBJ1-1 TRBV18 .
CASSNDTEFYGYTF TRBJ1-2 TRBV28 .
CASNNGASNTEAFF TRBJ1-1 TRBV5-1 .
CSARAGRGRETQYF TRBJ2-5 TRBV20-1 TRBD1
CSATKDSQETQYF TRBJ2-5 TRBV20-1 .
CASSPSTGGENSPLHF TRBJ1-6 TRBV7-6 TRBD1
CASSPVQASTDTQYF TRBJ2-3 TRBV5-1 .
CASSFPFMNTEAFF TRBJ1-1 TRBV12-3/TRBV12-4 .
CASRSGALNTEAFF TRBJ1-1 TRBV6-5 .
CASSITTGTTNEKLFF TRBJ1-4 TRBV5-1 .
CASSPSSAGGELFF TRBJ2-2 TRBV7-9 .
CASSFLAGANTGELFF TRBJ2-2 TRBV5-1 TRBD2
CSARAGGGTDTQYF TRBJ2-3 TRBV20-1 .
CSARRGSGGASDTQYF TRBJ2-3 TRBV20-1 TRBD2
CASGTGGYSPLHF TRBJ1-6 TRBV6-6 TRBD1
CASSPRAAYTDTQYF TRBJ2-3 TRBV5-1 .
CAISTSGGADTQYF TRBJ2-3 TRBV10-3 TRBD2
CASSLDGLAGNEQFF TRBJ2-1 TRBV7-6 TRBD2
CSVGGGPTYEQYF TRBJ2-7 TRBV29-1 .